This TCR beta chain was found in a study of OX40 agonist ivuxolimab in advanced cancers. Across the study: Antecedent anti-PD-1, anti-PD-L1 or anti-CTLA-4 therapy was permissible, with roughly 36% having received some. Partial responses were seen in three patients, one with hepatocellular carcinoma and two with cutaneous melanoma. Study conclusions and caveats: Undetermined was the antigen specificity of the expanded peripheral T cells.

As concerns this clone: The antigen is not known.

Here immunoSEQ multiplex PCR was the method, and the copy in TCRdb shows in-frame clones only, minus some. The sample contains 14,000 or so clones, about four fifths of which appear only once. Material: CD4+ or CD8+ T cells sorted from blood, obtained in a trial of the OX40 agonist ivuxolimab. The TCR was taken from an adult with an advanced solid tumor such as melanoma, head and neck, liver or kidney cancer.

In DNA, the CDR3 is TGTGCCAGCAGCCCCGGGACAGGGGGCGTTGAGCTGTTTTTT. This translates into CASSPGTGGVELFF. The chain has TRBV27 and TRBJ2-2; 12 nucleotides line up with TRBD1. This CDR3 contains 14 residues. The germline CDR1 and CDR2 sequences are MNHEY and SMNVEV (reference sequence). J lost 11 bases, V lost 6 bases, and 7 bases had no gene match.